The present TCR beta chain was sequenced within a study of cytomegalovirus exposure and HLA in healthy donors. Regarding the study as a whole: For TCR beta chains, V- and J-gene trimming was later linked to a missense DCLRE1C variant. Apart from CMV serostatus, no immune exposure information was available. Associated with cytomegalovirus, according to the listing, were around 160 TCR beta chains. Later on, analysis showed that most CMV-associated TCR beta chains appeared to be HLA-restricted.

As concerns this clone: Antigen unknown.

The PCR was carried out with 60 Vbeta primers and 13 Jbeta primers. Clones were sequenced by immunoSEQ multiplex PCR, and TCRdb holds only the in-frame ones, with some missing. Of 140,000 to 150,000 clones listed, 78% are singletons. Germline CDR1 and CDR2: MDHEN and SYDVKM. V dropped 5 bases and J dropped 5; count of bases not matched to a gene: 8. The CDR3 spans 16 residues. The chain combines TRBV28 with TRBJ1-4; 10 positions agree with TRBD1. The clonotype originates from a female donor in good health and CMV-seronegative. Sequenced input: PBMCs. CDR3 in amino acids: CASSPGQGFRNEKLFF. CDR3 nucleotide sequence: TGTGCCAGCAGTCCGGGACAGGGGTTTCGGAATGAAAAACTGTTTTTT.